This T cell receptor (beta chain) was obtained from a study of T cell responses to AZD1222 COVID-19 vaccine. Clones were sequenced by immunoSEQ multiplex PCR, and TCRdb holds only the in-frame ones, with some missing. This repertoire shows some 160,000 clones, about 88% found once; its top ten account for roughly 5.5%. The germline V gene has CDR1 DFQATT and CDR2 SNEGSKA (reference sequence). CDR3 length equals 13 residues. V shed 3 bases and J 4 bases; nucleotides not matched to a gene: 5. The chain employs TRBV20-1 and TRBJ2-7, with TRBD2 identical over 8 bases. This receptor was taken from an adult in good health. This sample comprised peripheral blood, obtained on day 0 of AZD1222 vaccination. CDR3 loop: CSASGLAGYEQYF. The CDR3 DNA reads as TGCAGTGCTAGTGGGCTAGCGGGTTACGAGCAGTACTTC.